Presented here are 23 T cell receptor beta chains from one specimen sequenced in a study of blood T cell repertoires in COVID-19. Assay: immunoSEQ multiplex PCR; the TCRdb copy retains only in-frame clones and omits some. The repertoire holds 350,000 to 450,000 clones, with approximately 89% as singletons. The sequenced sample was PBMCs or T cells enriched from blood (not recorded which). The receptors derive from a woman aged 30 to 39 who had recovered from COVID-19.

The V call is TRBV28, the J call TRBJ1-5, with no clear D. V was trimmed by 6 bases and J by 7 bases, leaving 10 bases between them. CDR1 and CDR2 (germline): MDHEN, SYDVKM. The CDR3 spans 12 residues. The CDR3 protein is CASSPLTQPQHF. DNA of the CDR3: TGTGCCAGCAGCCCCCTAACCCAGCCCCAGCATTTT.

The V and J genes are TRBV5-1 and TRBJ1-2, with 7 bases that match TRBD1. Germline V gene sequence: CDR1 SGHRS, CDR2 YFSETQ. This CDR3 is built from 16 residues. V dropped 4 bases and J dropped 0; count of bases not matched to a gene: 9. The CDR3 DNA is TGCGCCAGCAGCAGGGACAGCGGATTAGCTAACTATGGCTACACCTTC. This translates into CASSRDSGLANYGYTF.

The V call is TRBV3-1 (or the pseudogene TRBV3-2), the J call TRBJ2-1; D may be TRBD2 (5 bases). The germline V gene has CDR1 LGHDT and CDR2 YNNKEL (reference sequence). Trimming removed 2 bases at V and 2 bases at J, with 7 bases between. CDR3 size: 14 residues. In DNA form, the CDR3 reads TGTGCCAGCAGCCAACTCGGGACCTACAATGAGCAGTTCTTC. Amino acids: CASSQLGTYNEQFF.

This rearrangement joins TRBV9 to TRBJ1-1; D unclear. V lost 0 bases and J 4 bases, leaving 10 bases between the germline ends. This CDR3 has 14 amino acids. Germline values: CDR1 SGDLS, CDR2 YYNGEE. The CDR3, as DNA: TGTGCCAGCAGCGTAGTGCCACGAGGCACTGAAGCTTTCTTT. This gives the protein CASSVVPRGTEAFF.

The CDR3 DNA reads TGTGCCAGCAGCCGGACAACCCCTGGAAACACCATATATTTT. Residues: CASSRTTPGNTIYF. The chain employs TRBV14 and TRBJ1-3; TRBD1 is a possible D gene (5 bases). The CDR3 has 14 residues. Trimming shortened V by 4 bases and J by 2 bases, and 9 bases separated the two germline ends. Germline V lookup: CDR1 SGHDN, CDR2 FVKESK.

This clone was recorded once. The genes are TRBV5-1 and TRBJ1-3; TRBD1 aligns across 8 bases. The length of the CDR3 is 15 residues. Per the germline V gene, CDR1 is SGHRS and CDR2 is YFSETQ. V trimming: 5 bases; J trimming: 0 bases; junction bases outside the gene matches: 4. The CDR3 loop is CASSQGQGSGNTIYF. The CDR3 DNA follows: TGCGCCAGCAGTCAAGGACAGGGCTCTGGAAACACCATATATTTT.

CDR3 bases: TGTGCCAGCAGTCCTCTGACTAGCGGGAGCACAGATACGCAGTATTTT. Amino acid sequence: CASSPLTSGSTDTQYF. This rearrangement joins TRBV2 to TRBJ2-3, with TRBD2 matching 10 bases. CDR3 length equals 16 residues. V shed 5 bases and J 0 bases; nucleotides not matched to a gene: 5. From germline, CDR1 is SNHLY and CDR2 FYNNEI.

The V call is TRBV25-1, the J call TRBJ2-1; TRBD1 matches at 8 bases. This CDR3 has 17 residues. From germline, CDR1 is MGHDK and CDR2 SYGVNS. V lost 7 bases, J lost 7 bases, and 18 bases stayed unmatched. The CDR3 nucleotides read TGTGCCAGCACCTGGGGACAGGTCGCGGCGGGTGGGAATGAGCAGTTCTTC. Translating gives CASTWGQVAAGGNEQFF.

The J gene is TRBJ2-5, the V gene TRBV30; perhaps TRBD2 as D (6 bases). The CDR3 length is 13 residues. CDR1 is GTSNPN, CDR2 SVGIG, per germline (reference sequence). V lost 3 bases and J 7 bases, leaving 15 bases between the germline ends. The chain's CDR3 is CAWRESPEGTQYF. The CDR3 nucleotides are TGTGCCTGGAGAGAGTCCCCGGAGGGGACCCAGTACTTC.

This clone was observed a single time. The V call is TRBV21-1, the J call TRBJ1-1. TRBV21-1 is classified as a pseudogene. CDR3 length: 14 amino acids. CDR3 in amino acids: CASSRHSGFAEAFF. Here the CDR3 DNA reads TGTGCCAGCAGCAGGCACAGCGGGTTCGCTGAAGCTTTCTTT.

The rearrangement joins TRBV4-1 to TRBJ1-2; TRBD1 matches 9 bases. The CDR3 runs 15 residues. Trimming cost V 4 bases and J 2 bases; bases outside gene matches: 5. Germline V CDR1 and CDR2: MGHRA, YSYEKL. The CDR3 bases are TGCGCCAGCAGCCTGCCGACAGGGGGGAACTATGGCTACACCTTC. Protein sequence: CASSLPTGGNYGYTF.

The chain has TRBV6-5 and TRBJ1-2; TRBD1 agrees at 8 bases. Trimming took 6 bases from V and 5 from J; bases not matched to a gene: 11. Germline assignment: CDR1 MNHEY and CDR2 SVGAGI. The CDR3 totals 15 residues. CDR3 in amino acids: CASSGQGEFRYGYTF. In DNA form, the CDR3 reads TGTGCCAGCAGCGGACAGGGCGAATTCCGGTATGGCTACACCTTC.

The gene calls are TRBV7-3 and TRBJ2-2; 7 nucleotides agree with TRBD1. V gave up 5 bases and J gave up 6 bases; unmatched junction bases: 9. The germline gives CDR1 SGHTA, CDR2 FQGTGA. The length of the CDR3 is 15 residues. CDR3 nucleotide sequence: TGTGCCAGCAGCCATGGGACAGCCCAAGCCGGGGAGCTGTTTTTT. It is translated as CASSHGTAQAGELFF.

In its sample, this clone was seen once. The chain employs TRBV19 and TRBJ1-6, with TRBD1 matching 7 bases. V was clipped by 4 bases and J by 10 bases; unmatched bases: 7. This CDR3 has 14 amino acids. Germline V gene lookup returns CDR1 LNHDA and CDR2 SQIVND (reference sequence). The DNA of the CDR3 is TGTGCCAGTAGTAGAATACAGGGGAGGTCACCCCTCCACTTT. Its protein is CASSRIQGRSPLHF.

This chain uses TRBV19 with TRBJ2-5; a weak D match, TRBD2 (5 bases). The germline V and J ends were trimmed by 6 bases and 4 bases, with 27 bases remaining between them. The CDR3 consists of 18 residues. In germline, CDR1 is LNHDA, CDR2 SQIVND (reference sequence). The CDR3 coding sequence is TGTGCCAGTAGCGTTCTGCCCCGAGCGGTCCAAAGCTTAGAGACCCAGTACTTC. It specifies CASSVLPRAVQSLETQYF.

The CDR3 spells CASSGQGKTDTQYF. DNA of the CDR3: TGCGCCAGCAGTGGACAGGGAAAAACAGATACGCAGTATTTT. This sequence joins TRBV10-1 and TRBJ2-3, with 7 bases matching TRBD1. V lost 4 bases to trimming and J lost 3 bases; unmatched junction nucleotides: 4. The CDR3 covers 14 residues. Germline V gene data show CDR1 as WNHNN and CDR2 as SYGVQD (reference sequence).

V is TRBV4-3 and J is TRBJ1-6; D may be TRBD1 (6 bases). V dropped 1 base and J dropped 10 bases, with 17 bases sitting between them. Germline V CDR1 and CDR2: LGHNA, YSLEER. This CDR3 comprises 16 residues. The CDR3 region has the DNA TGCGCCAGCAGCCAAGGTCGGGGGGCGCGGGGCTCACCCCTCCACTTT. Residues: CASSQGRGARGSPLHF.

This sequence joins TRBV24-1 and TRBJ2-1; D is perhaps TRBD1 (6 bases). This CDR3 contains 14 residues. Deletions cut 4 bases from V and 8 bases from J, with 14 bases between. Germline V gene lookup returns CDR1 KGHDR and CDR2 SFDVKD. CDR3: CATSETDRWHEQFF. The CDR3 region has the DNA TGTGCCACCAGTGAAACTGACAGGTGGCATGAGCAGTTCTTC.

This chain links TRBV10-3 with TRBJ2-7; D possibly corresponds to TRBD2 (5 bases). The CDR3 covers 14 residues. V lost 2 bases and J 3 bases, leaving 11 bases between the germline ends. CDR1 is ENHRY, CDR2 SYGVKD, per germline. Here the CDR3 reads CAISETDFHYEQYF. CDR3 bases: TGTGCCATCAGTGAGACGGACTTCCACTACGAGCAGTACTTC.

The gene calls are TRBV5-1 and TRBJ2-3; TRBD1 aligns across 7 bases. Germline CDR1 SGHRS, CDR2 YFSETQ. Trimming cost V 4 bases and J 0 bases; bases outside gene matches: 8. This CDR3 region has 16 residues. CDR3 sequence (DNA): TGCGCCAGCAGCGTGGAAGACAGGGCGAGCACAGATACGCAGTATTTT. Translated: CASSVEDRASTDTQYF.

The chain joins TRBV7-3 to TRBJ2-1, with 10 bases identical to TRBD1. This CDR3 is built from 13 residues. V lost 5 bases and J lost 8; bases outside the gene matches: 3. In germline, CDR1 is SGHTA, CDR2 FQGTGA. The CDR3 here is CASSGTGEYEQFF. The CDR3 coding sequence is TGTGCCAGCAGCGGGACAGGGGAATATGAGCAGTTCTTC.

The chain combines TRBV28 with TRBJ2-1; 7 bases are a match to TRBD1. The germline V gene encodes CDR1 MDHEN and CDR2 SYDVKM. Unmatched junction bases numbered 2, after V lost 5 bases and J lost 4 bases. This CDR3 contains 13 residues. CDR3 sequence: CASSAQGYNEQFF. DNA for the CDR3: TGTGCCAGCAGTGCACAGGGGTACAATGAGCAGTTCTTC.

This chain's CDR3 is CASSRIAGEKGGELFF. DNA of the CDR3: TGTGCCAGTAGTAGGATAGCGGGAGAAAAGGGCGGGGAGCTGTTTTTT. This chain connects TRBV19 to TRBJ2-2; 9 bases are shared with TRBD2. V lost 4 bases and J lost 7; bases outside the gene matches: 10. The CDR3 has 16 amino acids. CDR1 is LNHDA, CDR2 SQIVND, per germline (reference sequence).